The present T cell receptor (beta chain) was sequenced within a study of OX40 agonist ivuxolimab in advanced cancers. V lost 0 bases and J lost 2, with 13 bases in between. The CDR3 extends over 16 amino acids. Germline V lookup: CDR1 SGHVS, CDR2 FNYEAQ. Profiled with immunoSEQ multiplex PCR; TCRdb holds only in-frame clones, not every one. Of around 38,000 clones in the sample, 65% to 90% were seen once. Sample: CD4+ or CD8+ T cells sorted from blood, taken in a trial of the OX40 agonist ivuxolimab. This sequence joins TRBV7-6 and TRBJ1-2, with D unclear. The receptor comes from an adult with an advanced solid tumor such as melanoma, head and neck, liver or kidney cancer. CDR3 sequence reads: CASSLAVGGVNYGYTF. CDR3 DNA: TGTGCCAGCAGCTTAGCCGTAGGAGGCGTAAACTATGGCTACACCTTC. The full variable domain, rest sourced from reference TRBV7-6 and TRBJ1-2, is GAGVSQSPRYKVTKRGQDVALRCDPISGHVSLYWYRQALGQGPEFLTYFNYEAQQDKSGLPNDRFSAERPEGSISTLTIQRTEQRDSAMYRCASSLAVGGVNYGYTFGSGTRLTVV.